The rows below give T cell receptor beta chains drawn from one sample of a study of cytomegalovirus exposure and HLA in healthy donors. Libraries were prepared by immunoSEQ multiplex PCR; TCRdb keeps only in-frame clonotypes and omits some of them. The table records about 200,000 clones, about 82% of them present only once. Sequenced sample: PBMCs. The receptors were gathered from a man aged 30 to 39 in good health and CMV-seronegative. CDR3s include the opening cysteine and the closing phenylalanine or tryptophan. Each record gives: D gene, V gene, J gene, clone size, CDR3 protein, CDR3 DNA. D genes are given only for firm matches. A clone size is listed for some rows: how often the clone was seen (once, few, many), or a class if it is expanded.

NA,TRBV7-9,TRBJ1-2,NA,CASSSRVYGYTF,TGTGCCAGCAGCTCTCGGGTCTATGGCTACACCTTC
NA,TRBV5-1,TRBJ1-2,NA,CASSPTGTSYGYTF,TGCGCCAGCAGCCCAACCGGGACTTCCTATGGCTACACCTTC
TRBD2,TRBV6-6,TRBJ2-5,few,CASRLLAGAMGETQYF,TGTGCCAGCAGGTTGTTAGCGGGGGCGATGGGGGAGACCCAGTACTTC
NA,TRBV18,TRBJ1-1,NA,CASSPDSSNTEAFF,TGTGCCAGCTCACCGGACAGCTCGAACACTGAAGCTTTCTTT
TRBD1,TRBV4-1,TRBJ1-5,NA,CASSQGDRGLQPQHF,TGCGCCAGCAGCCAAGGCGACAGGGGCCTTCAGCCCCAGCATTTT
NA,TRBV11-3,TRBJ2-7,NA,CASSLGGQGGSYEQYF,TGTGCCAGCAGCTTAGGAGGCCAGGGTGGCTCCTACGAGCAGTACTTC
NA,TRBV10-2,TRBJ1-1,NA,CAAQKMNTEAFF,TGCGCCGCGCAAAAAATGAACACTGAAGCTTTCTTT
TRBD1,TRBV28,TRBJ2-7,few,CASRGDRTGSYEQYF,TGTGCCAGCAGAGGGGACCGGACAGGGTCCTACGAGCAGTACTTC
TRBD2,TRBV9,TRBJ2-1,NA,CASSVAPGGSSYNEQFF,TGTGCCAGCAGCGTAGCCCCGGGCGGGAGCTCCTACAATGAGCAGTTCTTC
TRBD2,TRBV5-4,TRBJ2-5,NA,CASHAAGAQETQYF,TGTGCCAGCCACGCAGCGGGGGCTCAAGAGACCCAGTACTTC
NA,TRBV29-1,TRBJ1-3,NA,CSVETGYGNTIYF,TGCAGCGTTGAAACAGGGTACGGAAACACCATATATTTT
NA,TRBV4-1,TRBJ1-1,many,CASSQASQMNTEAFF,TGCGCCAGCAGCCAAGCCTCGCAGATGAACACTGAAGCTTTCTTT
NA,TRBV5-1,TRBJ2-2,NA,CASSLGGKNTGELFF,TGCGCCAGCAGCTTGGGCGGGAAGAACACCGGGGAGCTGTTTTTT
NA,TRBV5-6,TRBJ1-6,NA,CASSFLGGSPLHF,TGTGCCAGCAGCTTTTTGGGGGGTTCACCCCTCCACTTT
NA,TRBV15,TRBJ2-1,NA,CATSRVRVNEQFF,TGTGCCACCAGCAGAGTCAGGGTCAATGAGCAGTTCTTC
TRBD1,TRBV5-1,TRBJ2-1,NA,CASSLVGQGVDEQFF,TGCGCCAGCAGCTTGGTCGGACAGGGGGTTGACGAGCAGTTCTTC
NA,TRBV28,TRBJ2-7,once,CASSFQVRGEGYF,TGTGCCAGCAGTTTTCAGGTCAGGGGCGAAGGGTACTTC
NA,TRBV27,TRBJ1-1,NA,CASSLRPPKGGNMNTEAFF,TGTGCCAGCAGTTTGAGGCCACCGAAAGGGGGAAACATGAACACTGAAGCTTTCTTT
TRBD1,TRBV23-1,TRBJ2-6,NA,CASSQSAGQDGPGANVLTF,TGCGCCAGCAGTCAATCGGCGGGACAGGATGGGCCTGGGGCCAACGTCCTGACTTTC
TRBD1,TRBV4-2,TRBJ2-7,NA,CASSQDGGDRAYEQYF,TGTGCCAGCAGCCAAGATGGGGGCGACAGGGCGTACGAGCAGTACTTC
TRBD2,TRBV28,TRBJ2-7,NA,CASSPSGGAREQYF,TGTGCCAGCAGCCCAAGCGGGGGGGCACGGGAGCAGTACTTC
NA,TRBV28,TRBJ1-3,NA,CASSLLASQGNTIYF,TGTGCCAGCAGTTTATTGGCATCCCAGGGAAACACCATATATTTT
NA,TRBV7-8,TRBJ1-1,NA,CASSSDSLSEAFF,TGTGCCAGCAGCTCGGACAGTCTATCTGAAGCTTTCTTT
NA,TRBV5-4,TRBJ1-1,NA,CASSSSGAGAEAFF,TGTGCCAGCAGCTCCTCAGGGGCCGGGGCTGAAGCTTTCTTT
NA,TRBV2,TRBJ2-5,NA,CASTPRGGQETQYF,TGTGCCAGCACCCCTAGAGGGGGCCAAGAGACCCAGTACTTC
TRBD1,TRBV27,TRBJ1-2,NA,CASSFGTGGNYGYTF,TGTGCCAGCAGTTTCGGGACAGGGGGCAACTATGGCTACACCTTC